This passage covers 10 T cell receptor beta chains from one sample sequenced in a study of blood T cell repertoires in COVID-19. Repertoires were generated with immunoSEQ multiplex PCR, while TCRdb's copy carries only in-frame clones and drops some. The repertoire consists of about 220,000 clones, with roughly four fifths occurring once and the leading ten covering approximately 3%. Sequencing was carried out using peripheral blood. These TCRs come from a woman under 40 who had recovered from COVID-19.

The chain joins TRBV9 to TRBJ1-5; D call uncertain. This CDR3 contains 13 residues. Trimming removed 7 bases at V and 2 bases at J, with 10 bases between. Germline values: CDR1 SGDLS, CDR2 YYNGEE. Written as DNA, the CDR3 is TGTGCCAGCTGGAGCCCGGGCAATCAGCCCCAGCATTTT. This translates into CASWSPGNQPQHF.

There are a few counts of this clone. The genes are TRBV11-2 and TRBJ2-3, with 9 bases that match TRBD2. This CDR3 is built from 13 residues. The J segment lost 10 bases and the V segment lost 5 bases, leaving 7 bases of the junction unmatched. Germline V CDR1 and CDR2: SGHAT, FQNNGV. The CDR3 region is CASSHQRGDPQYF. The CDR3 DNA is TGTGCCAGCAGCCACCAGCGGGGGGACCCGCAGTATTTT.

The chain has TRBV6-5 and TRBJ1-5; maybe TRBD1 (6 bases). The CDR3 is 15 residues long. V lost 7 bases to trimming and J lost 3 bases, with 16 bases between them. Germline loops: CDR1 MNHEY, CDR2 SVGAGI. The CDR3 protein is CASTMDSNNNQPQHF. CDR3 nucleotides: TGTGCCAGCACCATGGACAGCAATAACAATCAGCCCCAGCATTTT.

This clone was seen more than once but under ten times. The rearrangement joins TRBV19 to TRBJ1-5, with no clear D. V was pared by 5 bases and J by 5 bases, with 25 bases between. Germline CDR1 reads LNHDA; CDR2 reads SQIVND (reference sequence). The CDR3 loop spans 18 amino acids. In DNA form, the CDR3 reads TGTGCCAGTAGTCCCGGGGAGGCCTGGAGACTTGTCGATCAGCCCCAGCATTTT. Its translation: CASSPGEAWRLVDQPQHF.

This chain links TRBV10-1 with TRBJ2-1, with 9 nucleotides matching TRBD1. With 6 bases clipped from V and 2 bases from J, the junction kept 5 bases outside the gene matches. CDR1 and CDR2 from the germline V gene are WNHNN and SYGVQD (reference sequence). The CDR3 length is 15 residues. CDR3 in amino acids: CASSQDRGAYNEQFF. The CDR3 DNA is TGCGCCAGCAGCCAGGACAGGGGCGCCTACAATGAGCAGTTCTTC.

This chain connects TRBV3-1 (or the pseudogene TRBV3-2) to TRBJ2-3; TRBD2 agrees at 9 bases. CDR3 length: 14 amino acids. Germline V lookup: CDR1 LGHDT, CDR2 YNNKEL (reference sequence). The trim removed 5 bases at V and 0 bases at J, leaving 0 bases unmatched. The CDR3 sequence is CASSTSGSTDTQYF. Here the CDR3 DNA reads TGTGCCAGCAGCACTAGCGGGAGCACAGATACGCAGTATTTT.

The chain links TRBV7-3 to TRBJ2-5; no clear D gene. Trimming shortened V by 5 bases and J by 3 bases, and 10 bases separated the two germline ends. Germline V gene lookup returns CDR1 SGHTA and CDR2 FQGTGA. This CDR3 has 13 amino acids. CDR3 residues: CASSPGSKETQYF. CDR3 nucleotide sequence: TGTGCCAGCAGCCCCGGTTCAAAAGAGACCCAGTACTTC. The full variable domain, rest sourced from reference TRBV7-3 and TRBJ2-5, is GAGVSQTPSNKVTEKGKYVELRCDPISGHTALYWYRQSLGQGPEFLIYFQGTGAADDSGLPNDRFFAVRPEGSVSTLKIQRTERGDSAVYLCASSPGSKETQYFGPGTRLLVL.

CDR3 protein: CASSQTSGWTAHEQFF. CDR3 coding DNA: TGTGCCAGCAGCCAGACTAGCGGCTGGACCGCGCATGAGCAGTTCTTC. V usage is TRBV28 and J usage is TRBJ2-1; 9 nucleotides line up with TRBD2. The CDR3 extends over 16 amino acids. Per germline, CDR1 MDHEN and CDR2 SYDVKM. J lost 8 bases, V lost 6 bases, and 14 bases had no gene match.

The chain joins TRBV7-9 to TRBJ1-2; D may be TRBD1 (5 bases). V was clipped by 4 bases and J by 2 bases, with 14 bases between them. This CDR3 has 15 residues. Germline V CDR1 and CDR2: SEHNR, FQNEAQ (reference sequence). CDR3: CASSWGNRINYGYTF. DNA of the CDR3: TGTGCCAGCAGCTGGGGAAACAGGATCAACTATGGCTACACCTTC.

The chain has TRBV28 and TRBJ2-2; TRBD1 matches 7 bases. The CDR3 loop spans 15 amino acids. CDR1 and CDR2 from the germline V gene are MDHEN and SYDVKM. The V gene end was trimmed by 2 bases and the J gene end by 6 bases; junction bases not matched to a gene: 6. The CDR3 coding sequence is TGTGCCAGCAGTTTAAGACAGGGCAAGGCCGGGGAGCTGTTTTTT. This codes for CASSLRQGKAGELFF.